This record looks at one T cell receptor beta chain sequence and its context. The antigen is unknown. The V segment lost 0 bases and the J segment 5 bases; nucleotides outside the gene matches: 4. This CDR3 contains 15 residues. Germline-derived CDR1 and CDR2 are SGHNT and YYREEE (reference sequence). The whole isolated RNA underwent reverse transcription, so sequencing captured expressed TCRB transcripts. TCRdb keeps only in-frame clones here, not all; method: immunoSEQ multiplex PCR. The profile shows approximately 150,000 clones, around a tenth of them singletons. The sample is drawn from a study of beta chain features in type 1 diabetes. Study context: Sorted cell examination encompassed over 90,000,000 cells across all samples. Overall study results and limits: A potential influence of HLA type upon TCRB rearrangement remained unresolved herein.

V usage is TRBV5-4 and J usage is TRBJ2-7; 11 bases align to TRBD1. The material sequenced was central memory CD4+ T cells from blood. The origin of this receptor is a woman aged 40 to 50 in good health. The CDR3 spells CASSLVDRGPHEQYF. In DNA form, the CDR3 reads TGTGCCAGCAGCTTGGTGGACAGGGGGCCCCACGAGCAGTACTTC.